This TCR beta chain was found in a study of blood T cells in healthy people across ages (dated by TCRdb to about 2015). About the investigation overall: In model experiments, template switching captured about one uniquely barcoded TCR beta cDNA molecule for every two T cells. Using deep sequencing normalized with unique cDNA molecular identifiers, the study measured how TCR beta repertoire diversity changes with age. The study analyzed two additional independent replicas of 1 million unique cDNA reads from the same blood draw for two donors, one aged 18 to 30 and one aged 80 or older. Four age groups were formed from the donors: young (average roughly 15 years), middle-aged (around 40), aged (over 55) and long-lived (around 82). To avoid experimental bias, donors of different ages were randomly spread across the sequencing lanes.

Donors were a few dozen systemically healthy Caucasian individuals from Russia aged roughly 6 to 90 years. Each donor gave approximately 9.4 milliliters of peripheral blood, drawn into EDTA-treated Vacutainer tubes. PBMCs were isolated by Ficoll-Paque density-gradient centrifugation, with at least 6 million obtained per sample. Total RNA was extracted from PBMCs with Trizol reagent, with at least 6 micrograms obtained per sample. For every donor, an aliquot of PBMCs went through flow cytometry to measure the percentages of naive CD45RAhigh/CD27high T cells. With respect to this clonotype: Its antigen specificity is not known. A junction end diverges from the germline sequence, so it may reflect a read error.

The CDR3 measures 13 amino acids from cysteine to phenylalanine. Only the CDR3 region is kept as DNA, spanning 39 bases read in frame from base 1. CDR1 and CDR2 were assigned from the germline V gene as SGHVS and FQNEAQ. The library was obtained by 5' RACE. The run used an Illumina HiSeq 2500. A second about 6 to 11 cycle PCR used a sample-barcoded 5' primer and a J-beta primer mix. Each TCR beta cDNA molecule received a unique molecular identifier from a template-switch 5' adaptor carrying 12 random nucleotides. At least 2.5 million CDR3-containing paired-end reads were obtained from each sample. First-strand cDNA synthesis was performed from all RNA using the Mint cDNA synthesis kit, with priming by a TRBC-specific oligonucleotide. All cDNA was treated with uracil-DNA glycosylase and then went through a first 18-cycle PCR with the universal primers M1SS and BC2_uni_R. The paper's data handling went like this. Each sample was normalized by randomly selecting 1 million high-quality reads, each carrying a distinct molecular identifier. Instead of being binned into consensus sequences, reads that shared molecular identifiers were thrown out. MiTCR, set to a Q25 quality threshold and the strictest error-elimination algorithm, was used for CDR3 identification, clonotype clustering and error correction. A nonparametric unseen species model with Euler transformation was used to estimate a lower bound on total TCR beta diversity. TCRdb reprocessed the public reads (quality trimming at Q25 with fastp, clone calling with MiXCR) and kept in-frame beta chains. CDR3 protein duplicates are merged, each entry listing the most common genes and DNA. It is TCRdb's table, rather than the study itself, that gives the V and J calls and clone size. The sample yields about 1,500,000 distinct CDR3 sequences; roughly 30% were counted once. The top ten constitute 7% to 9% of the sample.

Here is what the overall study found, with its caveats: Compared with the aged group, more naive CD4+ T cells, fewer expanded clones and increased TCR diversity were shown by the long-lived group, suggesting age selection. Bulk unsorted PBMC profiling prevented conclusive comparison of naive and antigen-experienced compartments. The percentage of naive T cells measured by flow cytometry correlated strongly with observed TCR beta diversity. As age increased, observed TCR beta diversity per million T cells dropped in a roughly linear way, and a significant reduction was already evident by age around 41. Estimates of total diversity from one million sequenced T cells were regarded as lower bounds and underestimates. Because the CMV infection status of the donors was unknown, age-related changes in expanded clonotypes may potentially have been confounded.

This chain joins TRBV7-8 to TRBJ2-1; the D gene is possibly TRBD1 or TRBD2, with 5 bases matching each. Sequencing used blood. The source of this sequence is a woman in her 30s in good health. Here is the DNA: TGTGCCAGCAGCTCCGCCTTGAGGGGTGAGCAGTTTTTC. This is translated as CASSSALRGEQFF.